This TCR beta chain originates from a study of chemoradiotherapy in HPV16-positive cancers. Study as a whole: Candidate HPV-specific T-cell clones and common TCR motifs came from functional assays in a couple of HPV16-positive patients.

Only in-frame clones appear in the TCRdb table, and some are missing; sequencing was by immunoSEQ multiplex PCR. The data show about 12,000 clones, roughly 81% seen once. Over chemoradiotherapy, repertoires were sampled more than once. Overall study findings and caveats: Candidate HPV-specific clones and E7-related TCR motifs grew in tumor during treatment. The functional HPV-specific definition rests on just a couple of HPV16-positive patients.

This CDR3 is 20 amino acids long. The germline V gene encodes CDR1 SNHLY and CDR2 FYNNEI. Unmatched junction bases numbered 12, after V lost 2 bases and J lost 1 base. Comment on this clone: The antigen is unknown.

This material was collected from a patient who underwent chemoradiotherapy. The TCR comes from a human donor with HPV-associated anogenital cancer. The J gene is TRBJ2-1, the V gene TRBV2; TRBD2 matches at 12 bases. CDR3 amino acids: CASSEKGLAGTRWSYNEQFF. The CDR3 DNA reads as TGTGCCAGCAGTGAAAAAGGACTAGCGGGAACAAGGTGGTCCTACAATGAGCAGTTCTTC.